The clone carrying this TCR beta chain was counted ten times or more. This sample is drawn from a study of T cells in Graves' hyperthyroidism and ophthalmopathy. TCR beta CDR3 regions were amplified from RNA. The HTBI primer set served for first-round RT-PCR of the TCR CDR3. TCRdb re-analysed the multiplex PCR reads in MiXCR, keeping a single row per CDR3 protein. Of more than 500,000 distinct CDR3 sequences listed, 15% to 20% were seen once; the top ten hold approximately 32%. J lost 8 bases, V lost 1 base, and 4 bases had no gene match. Germline V gene sequence: CDR1 DFQATT, CDR2 SNEGSKA (reference sequence). CDR3 length equals 12 residues.

The material sequenced was blood. The origin of this receptor is a woman in her twenties or thirties with Graves' ophthalmopathy. V gene TRBV20-1 combines with J gene TRBJ1-2; 7 nucleotides line up with TRBD1. The CDR3 coding sequence is TGCAGTGCTAGAGGACAGGGCGGAGGCTACACCTTC. It translates to CSARGQGGGYTF.